Sequencing of this T cell receptor (beta chain) was carried out in a study of cytomegalovirus exposure and HLA in healthy donors. Primers included in the PCR were 60 Vbeta and 13 Jbeta primers. Method: immunoSEQ multiplex PCR; TCRdb's copy keeps in-frame clones and lacks some. The sample consists of 120,000 or so clones, roughly 84% of them appearing once. This clone has just a few counts. Other DNA sequences in this specimen translate into the identical CDR3. The sequence derives from a man younger than 45 in good health and CMV-seropositive. The sample consisted of PBMCs.

CDR3 sequence reads: CASSYSRGNHEQYF. In nucleotides, the CDR3 is TGTGCCAGCAGTTACTCGAGAGGTAACCACGAGCAGTACTTC. This sequence joins TRBV6-5 and TRBJ2-7, with D unresolved. This CDR3 is built from 14 residues. V gave up 0 bases and J gave up 5 bases, with 11 bases separating them. CDR1 MNHEY and CDR2 SVGAGI come from the germline V gene.